This TCR beta chain was identified during a study of T-cell memory formation after mild COVID-19 (dated by TCRdb to about 2021). In terms of the full investigation: TCR sequence clusters from the two donors were found to be largely donor specific. Longitudinal TCRalpha and TCRbeta repertoire sequencing tracked T-cell clones expanding and contracting after mild COVID-19 in a couple of donors. Two young, previously healthy adult volunteers made up the cohort, one male and one female. Overall study results and their limits: Clones contracting from day 15 to 85 had balanced CD4/CD8 phenotypes, while a second wave expanding from day 15 to 37 was biased towards CD4+. Some responding clones were found in pre-infection memory, which suggests that pre-existing cross-reactive memory T cells took part in the SARS-CoV-2 response. Only a couple of mild cases were covered in the study, and larger cohorts including severe cases with pre-infection samples were considered necessary. Contracting CD4+ clones were located mainly in the CM and EM memory subsets, whereas CD8+ clones were found to be enriched in EMRA. Whether the second-wave clones peaking on day 37 were SARS-CoV-2 specific was not confirmed.

Comment on this clonotype: Its antigen remains unidentified. The record has no base qualities; no much larger clone is one base away.

At the junction V is shortened by 1 base and J by 6 bases, with 13 bases in between. CDR1 and CDR2 (LGHNA, YNFKEQ) derive from the germline V gene. The CDR3 goes from the cysteine to the phenylalanine over 15 residues. The read is trimmed to its CDR3 DNA, 45 bases read in frame from base 1. The instrument was an Illumina NovaSeq 6000. cDNA libraries for TCRalpha and TCRbeta were prepared by 5'RACE using constant-segment primers, with sample barcodes and unique molecular identifiers added. Trizol reagent was used to extract RNA from every sample. The libraries were amplified in two PCR steps, and the second step added a second sample barcode and Illumina TruSeq adapters. Libraries were sequenced on an Illumina NovaSeq with 2 x 150 bp paired-end reads. Per the authors' processing: With migec v1.2.7, reads were demultiplexed and then collapsed into UMI-guided consensus sequences. Using mixcr v2.1.11, UMI consensuses were aligned to TRA and TRB V and J templates and then assembled into clonotypes. A clonotype was counted as expanded or contracted only if both edgeR and NoisET called the change significant, with noise models trained on biological replicates. edgeR calls used a false discovery rate-adjusted p below 0.01 and a log2 fold-change threshold of 1. PCA with hierarchical clustering of max-normalized trajectories of the 1000 most abundant clonotypes was used as exploratory dynamics analysis. Separately sequenced CD4+ and CD8+ repertoires were used to assign a CD4 or CD8 phenotype to each responding clone. TCRdb took the public reads, trimmed them with fastp at Q25, ran MiXCR for clone calling and kept in-frame beta chains. Rows matching on CDR3 protein sequence are summarized as one entry with the most common DNA and genes. TCRdb's processing, not the authors' own work, is the source of the V and J calls. Present in this sample are around 250,000 distinct CDR3 sequences, 15% to 20% of which were seen just once. The ten largest clones add up to 22% of the sample.

Ficoll-Paque density gradient centrifugation was used to isolate PBMCs. Sequencing used PBMCs or a T cell subset sorted from them (not recorded which). The receptor was derived from a man younger than 30 who had mild COVID-19 (a few samples of this study predate the infection). The sample titles of this study are shuffled in the database, so cell type and time point are left out; the donor was told from shared clones. The rearranged chain carries TRBV4-2 and TRBJ1-5; TRBD1 is a weak D gene call, 6 bases matching. The sequenced DNA is TGTGCCAGCAGCCAAGGCAGGGGCCGGAGTCAGCCCCAGCATTTT. Translation gives CASSQGRGRSQPQHF.